The present entry profiles one TCR beta chain with its context. Unmatched junction bases numbered 10, after V lost 0 bases and J lost 7 bases. Per the germline V gene, CDR1 is SGDLS and CDR2 is YYNGEE. CDR3 length equals 16 residues. The source of the sample is a study of OX40 agonist ivuxolimab in advanced cancers. Sequencing was performed with immunoSEQ multiplex PCR; in TCRdb, only in-frame clones are kept and a portion is missing. The data contain about 94,000 clones, over 75% of them seen just once; the ten biggest clones take up approximately 0.3%. This clonotype was sampled from an adult with an advanced solid tumor such as melanoma, head and neck, liver or kidney cancer. The sample here was CD4+ or CD8+ T cells sorted from blood, taken in a trial of the OX40 agonist ivuxolimab. The V gene is TRBV9, the J gene TRBJ1-1; 9 bases are shared with TRBD1. In DNA, the CDR3 is TGTGCCAGCAGCGTAGTCCAAGAACAGGGGGCCGGTGAAGCTTTCTTT. Translated: CASSVVQEQGAGEAFF. Full variable domain (outside the CDR3, taken from reference TRBV9 and TRBJ1-1): DSGVTQTPKHLITATGQRVTLRCSPRSGDLSVYWYQQSLDQGLQFLIQYYNGEERAKGNILERFSAQQFPDLHSELNLSSLELGDSALYFCASSVVQEQGAGEAFFGQGTRLTVV.